The 24 T cell receptor beta chains listed next were all sequenced from one sample in a study of cytomegalovirus exposure and HLA in healthy donors. PCR employed 60 Vbeta and 13 Jbeta primers. Sequenced by immunoSEQ multiplex PCR; TCRdb stores in-frame clones only, minus some. This table holds about 130,000 clones. The source material was PBMCs. The receptors originated from a man aged 40-49 years in good health and CMV-seronegative.

The chain couples TRBV5-6 to TRBJ1-5, with unresolved D. The germline V gene encodes CDR1 SGHDT and CDR2 YYEEEE. The V gene lost 1 base and the J gene lost 0 bases, with 5 bases spanning the gap. The CDR3 spans 14 residues. In nucleotides, the CDR3 is TGTGCCAGCAGCTTGCAGGTTAGCAATCAGCCCCAGCATTTT. This encodes CASSLQVSNQPQHF.

This chain joins TRBV5-4 and TRBJ2-3; 10 nucleotides align to TRBD2. The V gene end was trimmed by 5 bases and the J gene end by 4 bases; junction bases not matched to a gene: 10. Germline CDR1 is SGHNT and CDR2 is YYREEE (reference sequence). The CDR3 covers 16 residues. Here the CDR3 reads CASSPLAGVRADTQYF. The DNA for the CDR3 is TGTGCCAGCAGTCCTCTAGCGGGAGTCCGGGCAGATACGCAGTATTTT.

The chain carries TRBV5-1 and TRBJ2-1, with 8 nucleotides matching TRBD2. Trimming cost V 7 bases and J 9 bases; bases outside gene matches: 18. The CDR3 length is 16 residues. The V gene's germline CDR1 is SGHRS and CDR2 YFSETQ. The CDR3 bases are TGCGCCAGCCGTTTGGGGACTAGGGTCCCCTTAAGTGAGCAGTTCTTC. It codes for CASRLGTRVPLSEQFF.

The chain combines TRBV27 with TRBJ1-1; TRBD1 might be the D (6 bases). Looked up from germline, CDR1 is MNHEY and CDR2 is SMNVEV (reference sequence). The CDR3 covers 15 residues. V was clipped by 5 bases and J by 7 bases, with 20 bases between them. CDR3 nucleotide sequence: TGTGCCAGCAGTCCCCGGGGGGGGGCGGGGGGTGAAGCTTTCTTT. As protein: CASSPRGGAGGEAFF.

J is TRBJ2-7 and V is TRBV5-4; 11 positions agree with TRBD1. CDR3 length equals 18 residues. The trim removed 4 bases at V and 0 bases at J, leaving 12 bases unmatched. Germline CDR1 reads SGHNT; CDR2 reads YYREEE (reference sequence). The CDR3 DNA is TGTGCCAGCAGCAACCGGGACAGGGGGGTCGTGGGCTCCTACGAGCAGTACTTC. Protein sequence: CASSNRDRGVVGSYEQYF.

The genes are TRBV27 and TRBJ2-5; unclear D gene. CDR3 length equals 15 residues. Germline V CDR1 and CDR2: MNHEY, SMNVEV (reference sequence). Trimming stripped 8 bases from V and 0 bases from J, with 16 bases between. Here the CDR3 reads CASSPKTWYQETQYF. The CDR3 nucleotides read TGTGCCAGCTCCCCCAAGACTTGGTACCAAGAGACCCAGTACTTC.

V is TRBV4-3 and J is TRBJ2-2, with 9 bases fitting TRBD1. V dropped 4 bases and J dropped 0; count of bases not matched to a gene: 6. This CDR3 comprises 17 residues. Per germline, CDR1 LGHNA and CDR2 YSLEER. The CDR3: CASSRQGVGSNTGELFF. The CDR3 DNA reads TGCGCCAGCAGCCGACAGGGGGTGGGATCGAACACCGGGGAGCTGTTTTTT.

The rearrangement joins TRBV6-5 to TRBJ1-2; D is undetermined. Germline V gives CDR1 MNHEY, CDR2 SVGAGI. The CDR3 has 16 residues. With 2 bases removed from V and 0 bases from J, the gap between germline ends came to 13 bases. The CDR3 here is CASSYGELPSNYGYTF. The CDR3, as DNA: TGTGCCAGCAGTTACGGAGAGCTCCCCTCTAACTATGGCTACACCTTC.

The V call is TRBV25-1, the J call TRBJ2-3; no clear D. This CDR3 has 12 residues. V was trimmed by 6 bases and J by 7 bases, leaving 11 bases between them. Germline loops: CDR1 MGHDK, CDR2 SYGVNS. This CDR3 reads CASSPGLNTQYF. The DNA of the CDR3 is TGTGCCAGCAGCCCAGGTTTGAATACGCAGTATTTT.

This chain joins TRBV11-2 and TRBJ2-7; 8 bases match TRBD1. The CDR3 has 19 residues. The ends lost 4 bases at V and 0 bases at J; junction bases unmatched: 17. From germline, CDR1 is SGHAT and CDR2 FQNNGV. For the CDR3, the DNA is TGTGCCAGCAGCTCGACAGGGGTTTCGAGACCACCCTACTCCTACGAGCAGTACTTC. Residues: CASSSTGVSRPPYSYEQYF.

This chain joins TRBV9 and TRBJ1-4; tentative D call: TRBD1 (6 bases). V lost 0 bases and J lost 6, with 12 bases in between. The CDR3 consists of 15 residues. The germline CDR1 and CDR2 sequences are SGDLS and YYNGEE. In DNA, the CDR3 is TGTGCCAGCAGCGTAGCAGGGGTGGGGTATGAAAAACTGTTTTTT. It encodes CASSVAGVGYEKLFF.

The rearrangement uses TRBV19 and TRBJ2-5, with TRBD1 matching over 12 bases. The J call may be mistaken, given a closer DNA end match to TRBJ2-7. This CDR3 spans 16 amino acids. Germline V lookup: CDR1 LNHDA, CDR2 SQIVND (reference sequence). CDR3 loop: CASSPAPGQGALEQYF. The DNA for the CDR3 is TGTGCCAGTAGTCCCGCCCCGGGACAGGGGGCCCTCGAGCAGTACTTC.

V usage is TRBV11-2 and J usage is TRBJ2-7; 14 bases are a match to TRBD2. This CDR3 spans 15 amino acids. CDR1 is SGHAT and CDR2 is FQNNGV in the germline V gene. J lost 5 bases, V lost 1 base, and 1 base had no gene match. CDR3 region: CASSLVGLAGDEQYF. CDR3 bases: TGTGCCAGCAGCTTAGTGGGACTAGCGGGAGACGAGCAGTACTTC.

The V gene is TRBV10-1, the J gene TRBJ2-7, with TRBD1 identical over 8 bases. With 3 bases clipped from V and 2 bases from J, the junction kept 6 bases outside the gene matches. Germline values: CDR1 WNHNN, CDR2 SYGVQD (reference sequence). The CDR3 sequence is 15 residues long. CDR3 coding DNA: TGCGCCAGCAGTGAACGACAGGGGAAGCCCTACGAGCAGTACTTC. This sequence encodes CASSERQGKPYEQYF.

The genes are TRBV7-8 and TRBJ1-5; D may be TRBD1 (6 bases). The CDR3 sequence is 14 residues long. V gave up 5 bases and J gave up 6 bases, with 14 bases separating them. Germline V gives CDR1 SGHVS, CDR2 FQNEAQ. The CDR3 bases are TGTGCCAGCAGCCTATCACAGGGATCTCAGCCCCAGCATTTT. Encoded protein: CASSLSQGSQPQHF.

This sequence joins TRBV28 and TRBJ2-2; 9 nucleotides align to TRBD2. Trimming at V came to 3 bases and at J to 6 bases, leaving 11 bases not matched to a gene. The germline V gene encodes CDR1 MDHEN and CDR2 SYDVKM. The CDR3 is 17 amino acids. The CDR3 region is CASSLWSMAGGPGELFF. CDR3 DNA sequence: TGTGCCAGCAGTTTGTGGTCGATGGCGGGAGGGCCCGGGGAGCTGTTTTTT.

This rearrangement joins TRBV28 to TRBJ2-7; 7 positions agree with TRBD2. V shed 11 bases, J shed 0 bases, and the junction held 7 bases outside the gene matches. This CDR3 has 13 residues. Germline-derived CDR1 and CDR2 are MDHEN and SYDVKM. This CDR3 is CAGAGGSSYEQYF. The CDR3, as DNA: TGTGCCGGGGCAGGCGGGAGCTCCTACGAGCAGTACTTC. Looking up the rest from reference TRBV28 and TRBJ2-7 gives the full variable domain: DVKVTQSSRYLVKRTGEKVFLECVQDMDHENMFWYRQDPGLGLRLIYFSYDVKMKEKGDIPEGYSVSREKKERFSLILESASTNQTSMYLCAGAGGSSYEQYFGPGTRLTVT.

The V and J genes are TRBV29-1 and TRBJ1-2, with 12 bases aligning to TRBD1. The CDR3 covers 14 residues. The germline CDR1 and CDR2 sequences are SQVTM and ANQGSEA. Trimming cost V 7 bases and J 4 bases; bases outside gene matches: 7. The CDR3 DNA is TGCAGCGCCGGGACAGGGGGCGTCAGCTATGGCTACACCTTC. Protein product: CSAGTGGVSYGYTF.

This chain connects TRBV5-8 to TRBJ2-7, with 8 bases lining up with TRBD1. Trimming took 0 bases from V and 4 from J; bases not matched to a gene: 3. The CDR3 is 14 residues long. Per the germline V gene, CDR1 is SGHTS and CDR2 is YDEGEE. DNA of the CDR3: TGTGCCAGCAGCTTGGGTTGGACAGGGTACGAGCAGTACTTC. Translation gives CASSLGWTGYEQYF.

The genes are TRBV5-4 and TRBJ2-7; D call uncertain. The germline V gene has CDR1 SGHNT and CDR2 YYREEE (reference sequence). This CDR3 comprises 11 residues. With 3 bases removed from V and 3 bases from J, the gap between germline ends came to 4 bases. CDR3 in amino acids: CASSSYYEQYF. CDR3 coding DNA: TGTGCCAGCAGCTCGTACTACGAGCAGTACTTC.

The chain is built from TRBV2 and TRBJ2-7, with D maybe TRBD2 (5 bases). CDR3 length: 14 residues. The V and J ends lost 6 bases and 4 bases respectively, with 16 bases between them. CDR1 and CDR2 from the germline V gene are SNHLY and FYNNEI. The CDR3 protein is CASRPTSNGYEQYF. As DNA, the CDR3 is TGTGCCAGCAGACCAACTAGTAATGGGTACGAGCAGTACTTC.

The rearrangement links TRBV10-3 to TRBJ2-5, with TRBD1 matching 11 bases. V gave up 4 bases and J gave up 5 bases; unmatched junction bases: 15. The CDR3 spans 18 residues. The germline V gene encodes CDR1 ENHRY and CDR2 SYGVKD. The CDR3 region is CAISGSTGTGGYAETQYF. DNA for the CDR3: TGTGCCATCAGTGGAAGCACCGGGACAGGGGGTTATGCCGAGACCCAGTACTTC.

Concerning this clone itself: One end of the junction is discordant with germline, which a read error may explain. The V and J genes are TRBV6-5 and TRBJ1-2; maybe TRBD1 (6 bases). The CDR3 extends over 13 amino acids. CDR1 and CDR2 from the germline V gene are MNHEY and SVGAGI. The CDR3 region has the DNA TGTGCCAGCACCAGGGGACCAACCTATGGCCACACCTTC. Its translation is CASTRGPTYGHTF.

This chain uses TRBV7-9 with TRBJ2-7; 7 nucleotides agree with TRBD2. CDR1 is SEHNR and CDR2 is FQNEAQ in the germline V gene (reference sequence). The CDR3 extends over 15 amino acids. The trim removed 6 bases at V and 2 bases at J, leaving 10 bases unmatched. CDR3 nucleotide sequence: TGTGCCAGCAGTCCACCCCGACTAGCCCCCTACGAGCAGTACTTC. This sequence encodes CASSPPRLAPYEQYF. Full variable domain (outside the CDR3, taken from reference TRBV7-9 and TRBJ2-7): DTGVSQNPRHKITKRGQNVTFRCDPISEHNRLYWYRQTLGQGPEFLTYFQNEAQLEKSRLLSDRFSAERPKGSFSTLEIQRTEQGDSAMYLCASSPPRLAPYEQYFGPGTRLTVT.